The clone carrying this T cell receptor (beta chain) showed up just a few times. The antigen remains undetermined. The entry originates in a study of T-cell reconstitution after alpha-beta-depleted transplantation in children. Preparation of the TCRbeta library used unique molecular identifiers. One entry per CDR3 protein results from TCRdb running MiXCR on the PCR reads. The sample shows more than 200,000 distinct CDR3 sequences, about 15% of them seen only once. General study results and limits: Several hundred expanded graft clones reportedly were the source of alpha-beta T cells about two months after transplant. Fresh T-cell production supplied most of the T-cell counts and diversity seen one year after transplant.

The V end was cut by 8 bases, the J end by 5 bases, with 22 bases between. CDR3 length: 16 amino acids. The chain uses TRBV12-3 or TRBV12-4 and TRBJ2-1; possible D gene TRBD2, 5 bases. Sequencing used PBMCs, mostly from graft donor cells, obtained 360 days after TCRalphabeta/CD19-depleted stem cell transplant. This TCR was recovered from a male patient between 2 and 10 years old who had a stem cell transplant for acute lymphoblastic leukemia, so the T cells may come from the graft donor. The CDR3 sequence: CASGPTGRVNNNEQFF. Written as DNA, the CDR3 is TGTGCCAGCGGACCGACGGGAAGGGTCAATAACAATGAGCAGTTCTTC.